This T cell receptor (beta chain) was observed in a study of OX40 agonist ivuxolimab in advanced cancers. Looking at the study overall: Participants, about 83% male, averaged around 64 years of age, ranging from roughly 23 to 90. Partial responses were observed in three patients, of whom one had hepatocellular carcinoma and two had cutaneous melanoma. People who had prior anti-PD-1, anti-PD-L1 or anti-CTLA-4 therapy could take part, and under 45% had some. Study conclusions and caveats: Some nonresponders also had low normalized T-cell clonal expansion.

Worth noting for this clone: What it binds is not known.

This table comes from immunoSEQ multiplex PCR, and its TCRdb copy is limited to in-frame clones, with some not included. This sample has tens of thousands of clones; around 86% occur once, and the top ten carry around 3.3%. Trimming cost V 5 bases and J 7 bases; bases outside gene matches: 29. This CDR3 contains 22 residues. The germline V gene encodes CDR1 MDHEN and CDR2 SYDVKM. The chain uses TRBV28 and TRBJ1-4; 9 nucleotides match TRBD1. This receptor was taken from an adult with an advanced solid tumor such as melanoma, head and neck, liver or kidney cancer. Material: CD4+ or CD8+ T cells sorted from blood, obtained in a trial of the OX40 agonist ivuxolimab. In nucleotides, the CDR3 is TGTGCCAGCAGTCCACCACCCCGGACAGGGGTGGGTCTCTCCTCTAGTCGTGAAAAACTGTTTTTT. The encoded protein is CASSPPPRTGVGLSSSREKLFF.